This TCR beta chain was sequenced for a study of T cell clusters in autoimmune cytopenias. The study, taken as a whole, reports: Primary autoimmune cytopenia patients seemingly lacked the physiological T cell clusters found in healthy donors. TRB repertoire shifts in secondary cytopenia and chronic lymphocytic leukemia mostly reflected lymphoma, not autoimmunity. Compared with active autoimmune hepatitis patients, healthy donors showed approximately 3-fold more exclusive TRB clusters.

Considering frequency, this clonotype is medium-sized. Its specificity is not known. TRB rearrangements were amplified by touch-down multiplex PCR with mixed TRB-A/B primers. One entry per CDR3 protein, without DNA, is what TCRdb gives after re-calling the multiplex PCR reads. Seen in this sample are 1,000 to 1,500 distinct CDR3 sequences; the ten most common clones hold more than 55%. The germline gives CDR1 PRHDT, CDR2 FYEKMQ (reference sequence). The CDR3 has 14 residues. Each sample's input was around 270 ng genomic DNA, some 40,000 genome equivalents. The sequenced sample consisted of peripheral blood. The sequence derives from a human donor with an autoimmune cytopenia or autoimmune hepatitis (not recorded which). This chain connects TRBV13 to TRBJ2-7; TCRdb selects TRBD1, and the lack of DNA leaves this call unchecked. The CDR3 region is CASSSSRVRHEQYF.